This TCR beta chain was captured in a study of shared clonotypes between healthy human individuals. This CDR3 contains 13 residues. The ends were cut back, 5 bases at V and 4 bases at J, with 9 bases in the middle. Germline V gives CDR1 KGHSH, CDR2 LQKENI. Clones were sequenced by immunoSEQ multiplex PCR, and TCRdb holds only the in-frame ones, with some missing. The sample consists of roughly 2 million clones, almost 96% of them appearing once. Concerning this clone: Its antigen is undetermined.

Study-wide results and limits: When naive CD4 clonotypes were compared across a few donors, 4% to 6.5% were shared.

Sequenced: naive CD4+ T cells sorted from blood. As to subset: CD45RA+ positively selected. The TCR was taken from a man in his late teens or twenties in good health. The rearrangement links TRBV18 to TRBJ1-5, with no clear D. Written as DNA, the CDR3 is TGTGCCAGCTCAGAGACCGGAAATCAGCCCCAGCATTTT. Protein sequence: CASSETGNQPQHF.